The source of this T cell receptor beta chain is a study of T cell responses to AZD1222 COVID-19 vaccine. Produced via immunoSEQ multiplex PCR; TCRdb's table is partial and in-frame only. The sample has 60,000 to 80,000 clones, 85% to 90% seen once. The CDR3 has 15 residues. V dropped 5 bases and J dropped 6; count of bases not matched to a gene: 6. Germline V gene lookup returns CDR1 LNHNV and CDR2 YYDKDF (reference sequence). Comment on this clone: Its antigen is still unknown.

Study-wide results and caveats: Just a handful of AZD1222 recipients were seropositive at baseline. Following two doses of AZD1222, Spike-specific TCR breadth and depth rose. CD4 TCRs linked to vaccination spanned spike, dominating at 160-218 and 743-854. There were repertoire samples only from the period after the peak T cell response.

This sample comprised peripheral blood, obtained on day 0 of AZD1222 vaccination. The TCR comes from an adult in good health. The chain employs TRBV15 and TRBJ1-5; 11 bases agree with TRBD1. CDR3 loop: CATSLDRGRGQPQHF. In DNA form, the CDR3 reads TGTGCCACCAGCCTGGACAGGGGGCGCGGTCAGCCCCAGCATTTT.